This TCR beta chain derives from a study of T cell repertoires in cytomegalovirus infection. CDR3 length: 13 residues. CDR1 and CDR2 from the germline V gene are SGHTA and FQGTGA. V was trimmed by 2 bases and J by 5 bases, leaving 8 bases between them. TCRdb re-called the reads with MiXCR, one entry per CDR3 protein. Of some 180,000 distinct CDR3 sequences detected, roughly a fifth appear once; the ten largest clones hold approximately 2.9%. This clonotype was seen many times. The chain combines TRBV7-3 with TRBJ2-3, with a tentative D call TRBD1 (6 bases). This clonotype was sampled from a human donor in good health (CMV status not recorded). Some clones in this sample may be carry-over from other donors' samples. The sample taken for sequencing was PBMCs. CDR3 region: CASSLLGGDTQYF. The CDR3 DNA sequence: TGTGCCAGCAGCTTACTAGGGGGAGATACGCAGTATTTT. Together with reference TRBV7-3 and TRBJ2-3, the CDR3 gives the full variable domain: GAGVSQTPSNKVTEKGKYVELRCDPISGHTALYWYRQSLGQGPEFLIYFQGTGAADDSGLPNDRFFAVRPEGSVSTLKIQRTERGDSAVYLCASSLLGGDTQYFGPGTRLTVL.